These 25 T cell receptor beta chains originate from one sample sequenced in a study of identical twins. MiXCR, run by TCRdb on the 5' RACE reads, gives a single entry per CDR3 protein. The sample consists of 1.5 million or so distinct CDR3 sequences, under 35% of them appearing once. Sequencing input: cord blood. All receptors derive from a newborn girl in good health.

The V and J genes are TRBV7-2 and TRBJ2-3; D is undetermined. Germline loops: CDR1 SGHTA, CDR2 FQGNSA. The length of the CDR3 is 11 residues. The V gene lost 5 bases and the J gene lost 8 bases, with 8 bases spanning the gap. CDR3 in DNA: TGTGCCAGCAGCCTCCATAGTACGCAGTATTTT. It translates to CASSLHSTQYF.

This clonotype was observed a few times. The chain joins TRBV10-2 to TRBJ2-1; 13 bases align to TRBD2. V shed 6 bases, J shed 2 bases, and the junction held 10 bases outside the gene matches. Germline CDR1 WSHSY, CDR2 SAAADI. This CDR3 region has 18 residues. The DNA for the CDR3 is TGCGCCAGCAGAGCTGGGACTAGCGGGACCCGCCCCTACAATGAGCAGTTCTTC. Translation gives CASRAGTSGTRPYNEQFF.

This CDR3 is CASRVLAEETQYF. In nucleotides, the CDR3 is TGTGCCAGCAGGGTCCTAGCGGAAGAGACCCAGTACTTC. The chain couples TRBV7-9 to TRBJ2-5, with 7 bases matching TRBD2. The V segment lost 6 bases and the J segment 3 bases; nucleotides outside the gene matches: 4. Germline loops: CDR1 SEHNR, CDR2 FQNEAQ (reference sequence). There are 13 residues in the CDR3.

CDR3: CASSHTGLGEQYF. The CDR3 DNA is TGTGCCAGCAGCCACACGGGGCTGGGCGAGCAGTACTTC. The V and J genes are TRBV4-2 and TRBJ2-7; D could derive from TRBD1 or TRBD2 (5 bases each). The CDR3 totals 13 residues. In germline, CDR1 is LGHNA, CDR2 YNFKEQ. Trimming took off 3 bases at V and 6 bases at J, with 12 bases between the two ends.

V usage is TRBV7-9 and J usage is TRBJ1-5, with D tentatively TRBD1 (6 bases). V was cut by 5 bases and J by 3 bases, with 11 bases left in between. The CDR3 extends over 14 amino acids. Germline V gene lookup returns CDR1 SEHNR and CDR2 FQNEAQ (reference sequence). In DNA, the CDR3 is TGTGCCAGCAGCCTGGGGGCACACAATCAGCCCCAGCATTTT. Amino acids: CASSLGAHNQPQHF.

The chain joins TRBV12-3 or TRBV12-4 to TRBJ2-7; D not certain. Trimming left V 6 bases short and J 6 bases short, with 12 bases between. The CDR3 consists of 12 residues. The CDR3 loop is CASSGSLTEQYF. The CDR3 DNA follows: TGTGCCAGCAGCGGATCCCTCACCGAGCAGTACTTC.

V usage is TRBV18 and J usage is TRBJ1-1; the D gene is possibly TRBD1 (6 bases). CDR3 length: 16 amino acids. Germline loops: CDR1 KGHSH, CDR2 LQKENI. Between the trimmed V and J ends, which lost 3 bases and 4 bases, there was a span of 18 bases. The CDR3 here is CASSPFRLGAGTEAFF. In DNA, the CDR3 is TGTGCCAGCTCACCGTTCAGGCTGGGGGCCGGCACTGAAGCTTTCTTT.

Concerning this clonotype itself: One base away lies a much larger clone, so this may be a sequencing read error. The rearrangement joins TRBV12-3 or TRBV12-4 to TRBJ2-7, with D unresolved. The CDR3 sequence is 16 residues long. For the CDR3, the DNA is TGTGCCAGCAGTTTACCCCTGGGATTTAAGTCCTACGAGCACTACTTC. It codes for CASSLPLGFKSYEHYF.

This chain uses TRBV5-6 with TRBJ1-2; D may be TRBD1 (6 bases). The ends were cut back, 6 bases at V and 4 bases at J, with 16 bases in the middle. The CDR3 has 14 amino acids. CDR1 is SGHDT and CDR2 is YYEEEE in the germline V gene. The CDR3 is CASILRTVTYGYTF. The CDR3 DNA reads as TGTGCCAGCATCCTGAGGACAGTCACCTATGGCTACACCTTC.

The chain links TRBV20-1 to TRBJ2-3; the D gene is possibly TRBD2 (6 bases). V gave up 6 bases and J gave up 8 bases, with 12 bases separating them. Germline V gene lookup returns CDR1 DFQATT and CDR2 SNEGSKA (reference sequence). CDR3 length: 11 amino acids. Here the CDR3 reads CSANLGGTQYF. CDR3 coding DNA: TGCAGTGCCAATCTCGGGGGTACGCAGTATTTT.

The chain joins TRBV7-2 to TRBJ2-7; no definite D call. The CDR3 runs to 12 residues. Trimming shortened V by 4 bases and J by 4 bases, and 8 bases separated the two germline ends. Germline V gene lookup returns CDR1 SGHTA and CDR2 FQGNSA. Here the CDR3 reads CASSYLKYEQYF. CDR3 bases: TGTGCCAGCAGCTATCTAAAATACGAGCAGTACTTC.

V gene TRBV4-2 combines with J gene TRBJ2-7; D not resolved. This CDR3 has 15 amino acids. Trimming removed 0 bases at V and 2 bases at J, with 11 bases between. Germline lookup yields CDR1 LGHNA and CDR2 YNFKEQ. The DNA of the CDR3 is TGTGCCAGCAGCCAAGACCCCCTTGGGCCCTACGAGCAGTACTTC. Protein: CASSQDPLGPYEQYF.

J is TRBJ1-4 and V is TRBV7-6, with 7 bases identical to TRBD1. The CDR3 totals 15 residues. Germline V gives CDR1 SGHVS, CDR2 FNYEAQ. J gave up 5 bases and V 1 base, and 4 bases lay outside the gene matches. The CDR3: CASSLVGRGNEKLFF. DNA for the CDR3: TGTGCCAGCAGCTTAGTTGGCAGGGGGAATGAAAAACTGTTTTTT. The whole variable domain, filled in from reference TRBV7-6 and TRBJ1-4, reads GAGVSQSPRYKVTKRGQDVALRCDPISGHVSLYWYRQALGQGPEFLTYFNYEAQQDKSGLPNDRFSAERPEGSISTLTIQRTEQRDSAMYRCASSLVGRGNEKLFFGSGTQLSVL.

This clonotype occurred many times. At one of its ends the junction is not consistent with the germline gene, which may arise from a read error. This chain joins TRBV27 and TRBJ1-1; the D is unclear. From germline, CDR1 is MNHEY and CDR2 SMNVEV (reference sequence). The CDR3 has 13 residues. The DNA of the CDR3 is TGTGCCAGCAGCTTATTCGGAGGCACTGAAGCTTTCTTT. It translates to CASSLFGGTEAFF.

This clonotype was detected only a few times. The gene calls are TRBV3-1 and TRBJ2-3, with a weak D call TRBD2 (7 bases). CDR3 length: 16 residues. Germline V gene sequence: CDR1 LGHDT, CDR2 YNNKEL (reference sequence). The V end was cut by 4 bases, the J end by 6 bases, with 20 bases between. CDR3 DNA: TGTGCCAGCAGCCCCAATGGCGGGGGCCTCAGGGATACGCAGTATTTT. It codes for CASSPNGGGLRDTQYF.

In this sample, this clonotype turned up a few times. J is TRBJ2-7 and V is TRBV6-5; D ambiguous. With 8 bases removed from V and 4 bases from J, the gap between germline ends came to 15 bases. This CDR3 has 13 amino acids. The germline V gene has CDR1 MNHEY and CDR2 SVGAGI. The CDR3 sequence is CASWAGTLYEQYF. The CDR3 bases are TGTGCCAGCTGGGCCGGAACCCTATACGAGCAGTACTTC.

With regard to this clonotype: This could be a read error, since a much larger clone is one nucleotide away. This chain joins TRBV2 and TRBJ2-5; unclear D gene. Gene TRBJ2-7 matches the end of the DNA better, so the J call may be wrong. CDR1 SNHLY and CDR2 FYNNEI come from the germline V gene. The CDR3 consists of 12 residues. The CDR3 region is CASSDAIYEQYF. The CDR3 bases are TGTGCCAGCAGTGACGCAATATACGAGCAGTACTTC.

The genes are TRBV12-3 or TRBV12-4 and TRBJ1-5; D is perhaps TRBD1 (5 bases). V was trimmed by 8 bases and J by 4 bases, leaving 9 bases between them. The CDR3 is 12 amino acids. CDR3 nucleotide sequence: TGTGCCAGCGCTGAGGGGAATCAGCCCCAGCATTTT. Its protein product is CASAEGNQPQHF.

The genes are TRBV24-1 and TRBJ1-1; possibly TRBD1 for D (6 bases). Trimming took 0 bases from V and 4 from J, leaving 11 bases between them. Germline CDR1 is KGHDR and CDR2 is SFDVKD. The CDR3 runs to 15 residues. The CDR3 region is CATSDLMLQGTEAFF. CDR3 DNA sequence: TGTGCCACCAGTGATTTGATGCTACAGGGCACTGAAGCTTTCTTT.

This clonotype was counted between two and nine times. The chain has TRBV2 and TRBJ2-4; the D is unclear. Matching the DNA end better, TRBJ2-5 makes the J call doubtful. The CDR3 is 13 amino acids. Germline CDR1 SNHLY, CDR2 FYNNEI. The DNA of the CDR3 is TGTGCCAGCAGCGCCGTCAGGCAAGAGACCCAGTACTTC. This encodes CASSAVRQETQYF.

Only one count was recorded for this clonotype. The V call is TRBV7-9, the J call TRBJ2-2; possibly TRBD1 or TRBD2 for D (5 bases each). The CDR3 consists of 15 residues. The V gene lost 6 bases and the J gene lost 0 bases, with 11 bases spanning the gap. CDR1 and CDR2 from the germline V gene are SEHNR and FQNEAQ (reference sequence). The DNA of the CDR3 is TGTGCCAGCAGAACCGGGACGACGAACACCGGGGAGCTGTTTTTT. Amino acid sequence: CASRTGTTNTGELFF.

The J gene is TRBJ2-1, the V gene TRBV20-1; the match to TRBD2 covers 8 bases. The J call may not be correct, given that the DNA end is closer to TRBJ2-7. Looked up from germline, CDR1 is DFQATT and CDR2 is SNEGSKA (reference sequence). The CDR3 consists of 13 residues. The CDR3 bases are TGCAGTGCTATCACTAGCGGATACAATGAGCAGTACTTC. Translation: CSAITSGYNEQYF.

A few counts support this clonotype. This rearrangement joins TRBV5-1 to TRBJ2-7, with 9 bases fitting TRBD2. Germline CDR1 is SGHRS and CDR2 is YFSETQ. This CDR3 spans 16 amino acids. Unmatched junction bases numbered 4, after V lost 0 bases and J lost 0 bases. CDR3 in amino acids: CASSLVSGRSSYEQYF. The DNA for the CDR3 is TGCGCCAGCAGCTTGGTCAGCGGGAGGAGCTCCTACGAGCAGTACTTC.

This clonotype was picked up a small number of times. The V and J genes are TRBV7-9 and TRBJ2-5; no clear D. The germline V gene has CDR1 SEHNR and CDR2 FQNEAQ (reference sequence). The V and J ends lost 5 bases and 11 bases respectively, with 12 bases between them. There are 11 residues in the CDR3. The CDR3 DNA sequence: TGTGCCAGCAGCCGTAATGTGGAGCAGTACTTC. This gives the protein CASSRNVEQYF.

Details on this clonotype: The junction shows a germline mismatch at one end, possibly a read error. The genes are TRBV12-3 or TRBV12-4 and TRBJ1-6; 10 nucleotides agree with TRBD1. This CDR3 is 16 amino acids long. CDR3 in amino acids: CASRKRQGANNSPPHF. The CDR3 DNA sequence: TGTGCCAGCAGAAAAAGACAGGGGGCAAATAATTCACCCCCCCACTTT.